Listed here is a single T cell receptor (beta chain). A junction end diverges from the germline sequence, so it may reflect a read error. The data stem from a study of blood T cells in healthy people across ages. Germline loops: CDR1 MGHRA, CDR2 YSYEKL. The CDR3 runs to 16 residues. PCR was performed a second time for about 7 to 12 cycles using a sample-barcoded 5' primer and a J-beta primer mix. Each of the samples gave a minimum of 3 million paired-end reads that contained CDR3. TCRdb called the 5' RACE reads again in MiXCR, with one record for every CDR3 protein. The table has hundreds of thousands of distinct CDR3 sequences, less than 35% seen once.

The sample consisted of blood. This receptor was obtained from a woman older than 75 in good health. The chain employs TRBV4-1 and TRBJ2-5; 8 bases are a match to TRBD2. The CDR3 DNA sequence: TGCGCCAGCAGCCAAGGGATAGCGGGGTCCCAAGAGACCCTGTACTTC. Translation: CASSQGIAGSQETLYF.